A selection of T cell receptor beta chains follows, all from one sample in a study of T cell responses to AZD1222 COVID-19 vaccine. The method was immunoSEQ multiplex PCR; TCRdb's version includes in-frame clones alone and lacks a portion of them. The table has about 120,000 clones, 80% to 90% seen once; the top ten hold under 4%. The sequences come from peripheral blood, collected on day 0 of AZD1222 vaccination. Receptors were obtained from an adult in good health. The CDR3 runs from the conserved cysteine through the conserved F or W.

v_gene,len,CDR3aa
TRBV3-1/TRBV3-2,14,CATKWGGDYNEQFF
TRBV3-1/TRBV3-2,13,CASSQLADLGQYF
TRBV24-1,15,CATSDPRDRGDGYTF
TRBV27,17,CASSLFFGTGKDQPQHF
TRBV28,13,CASSFRSRSEAFF
TRBV28,16,CASSSPRTVANYGYTF
TRBV6-2/TRBV6-3,12,CASSYSNWEEYF
TRBV4-3,15,CASSLERGGGEKLFF
TRBV27,18,CASSLQRVGAFYNSPLHF
TRBV5-1,13,CASYRGLGETQYF
TRBV3-1/TRBV3-2,17,CASSQGGPNGPGNTIYF
TRBV7-2,14,CASSFSGDTGELFF
TRBV5-1,15,CASSLISGAQETQYF
TRBV7-9,16,CASSPGPGQGDEKLFF
TRBV2,15,CASSLRQGETGELFF
TRBV28,15,CASNLAGTPMETQYF
TRBV10-2,15,CASSEAGAGNQPQHF
TRBV7-9,14,CASSFSGGDEKLFF
TRBV5-1,14,CASSLGQPMTGYTF
TRBV29-1,14,CSVEAPGSTYEQYF
TRBV29-1,16,CSVLSSGRAPLGEQYF
TRBV4-3,13,CASSALGQGPQYF
TRBV6-2/TRBV6-3,12,CASSYGQDEQYF
TRBV28,17,CASSPANRDRVFNEQFF
TRBV19,13,CASMARETTEAFF
TRBV2,14,CASSERSLAGELFF
TRBV5-1,13,CASSTGQADTQYF
TRBV27,12,CASSQGAVGYTF
TRBV5-1,14,CASQDAGGTGELFF
TRBV5-4,14,CASSLGQVNTEAFF
TRBV5-1,16,CASSFISGAPTDTQYF
TRBV18,15,CASSPGGVDTGELFF
TRBV10-3,15,CAISPGTGSDEKLFF
TRBV3-1/TRBV3-2,14,CARRRASLNTEAFF
TRBV5-8,14,CASRFRGRNYEQYF
TRBV9,13,CASSPSGGGELFF